Described below is a single TCR beta chain sequence and its context. Its antigen is still unknown. Assay used: immunoSEQ multiplex PCR; TCRdb lists only in-frame clones, some missing. The repertoire holds about 110,000 clones, with more than 85% as singletons. This sample was taken from a study of T cell responses to AZD1222 COVID-19 vaccine. Study background: The study pooled second doses at about 4 or about 12 weeks. Broader study findings: Clonal diversity was possibly underestimated, and white British individuals and females predominated among donors. Baseline seropositivity occurred in only 5 to 7 AZD1222 recipients. Without day 14 samples, only post-peak T cell repertoires were studied.

The receptor was isolated from an adult in good health. The sequenced sample was peripheral blood, obtained on day 0 of AZD1222 vaccination.

The CDR3 here is CASSLVAGLNTEAFF. CDR3 coding DNA: TGCGCCAGCAGCTTGGTGGCGGGGCTGAACACTGAAGCTTTCTTT. This chain connects TRBV5-1 to TRBJ1-1, with a weak D call TRBD1 (5 bases). The CDR3 covers 15 residues. V dropped 0 bases and J dropped 0 bases, with 9 bases sitting between them. The germline CDR1 and CDR2 sequences are SGHRS and YFSETQ.